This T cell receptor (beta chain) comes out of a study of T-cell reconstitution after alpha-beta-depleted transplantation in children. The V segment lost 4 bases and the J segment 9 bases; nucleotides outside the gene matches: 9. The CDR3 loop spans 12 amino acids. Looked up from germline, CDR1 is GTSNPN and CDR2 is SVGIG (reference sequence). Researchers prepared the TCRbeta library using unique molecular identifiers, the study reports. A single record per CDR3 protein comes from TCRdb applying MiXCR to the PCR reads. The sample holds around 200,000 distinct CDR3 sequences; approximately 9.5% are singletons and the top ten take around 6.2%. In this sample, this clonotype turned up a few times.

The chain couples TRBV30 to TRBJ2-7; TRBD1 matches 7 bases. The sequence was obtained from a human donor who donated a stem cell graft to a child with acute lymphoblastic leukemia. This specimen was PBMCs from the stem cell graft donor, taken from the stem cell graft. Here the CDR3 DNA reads TGTGCCTGGACTGGGGACAGATTATGGCAGTACTTC. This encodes CAWTGDRLWQYF.